These T cell receptor beta chains were read from a single sample in a study of glioma-infiltrating T cells. A single record per CDR3 protein comes from TCRdb applying MiXCR to the multiplex PCR reads. The table includes about 20,000 distinct CDR3 sequences, approximately 23% detected once. Sequencing was carried out using glioma tissue, nonneoplastic brain tissue, or PBMCs (not recorded which). These receptors came from a human donor with low-grade glioma or glioblastoma, undergoing nonglioma brain surgery, or in good health (not recorded which). The CDR3 runs from the conserved cysteine through the conserved F or W.

v_gene	j_gene	CDR3aa
TRBV6-1	TRBJ2-4	CASSPAGARKNIQYF
TRBV3-1	TRBJ1-2	CASRHHRSYGYTF
TRBV27	TRBJ2-3	CASSYQGGRAKDARYF
TRBV6-1	TRBJ2-7	CASSETDRVYEQYF
TRBV3-1	TRBJ2-7	CASSQPGRDEQYF
TRBV20-1	TRBJ1-2	CSAGPPGQGLTNGYTF
TRBV5-4	TRBJ2-7	CASSFSGYEQYF
TRBV27	TRBJ1-1	CASSLAEGEAFF
TRBV7-9	TRBJ1-5	CASSLEGQGNQPQHF
TRBV19	TRBJ2-7	CASRPGASYEQYF
TRBV18	TRBJ2-5	CASSPRGEETQYF
TRBV6-2/TRBV6-3	TRBJ1-3	CASSSGSGVSGNTIYF
TRBV2	TRBJ1-2	CASSEAGANTF
TRBV4-2	TRBJ1-6	CASSPAGLNSPLHF
TRBV2	TRBJ1-1	CASLTVNTEAFF
TRBV6-1	TRBJ1-4	CASSESTGTNEKLFF
TRBV2	TRBJ2-3	CASRARETDTQYF
TRBV24-1	TRBJ2-3	CATSDPRTGGMGADTQYF
TRBV11-1	TRBJ2-6	CASSLRLGTSGANVLTF
TRBV19	TRBJ2-3	CASSHKLAGGPDTQYF
TRBV7-2	TRBJ2-1	CASSARRGQGEQFF
TRBV19	TRBJ2-3	CATLSVGVGTDTQYF
TRBV7-9	TRBJ2-1	CASSFPGQGYNEQFF
TRBV4-1	TRBJ1-2	CASSQVGQLYGYTF
TRBV6-1	TRBJ1-1	CATGPNTEAFF
TRBV20-1	TRBJ2-1	CSASVGPSSYNEQFF